This T cell receptor beta chain derives from a study of glioma-infiltrating T cells after dendritic cell vaccination. Study summary: Patients received autologous tumor lysate-pulsed dendritic cell vaccination between about 2002 and 2013. Findings and caveats of the study: The cohort had few patients with full blood and tumor sets.

Up to about 2 ug genomic DNA was used for TCRB CDR3 amplification. The primer mix had 60 V beta and 13 J beta primers. Generated by immunoSEQ multiplex PCR, the TCRdb table keeps only in-frame clones and is missing some. This table has about 87,000 clones, around 90% appearing once. Worth noting for this clone: Its target is unknown.

Germline V gives CDR1 SGDLS, CDR2 YYNGEE. The V segment lost 4 bases and the J segment 2 bases; nucleotides outside the gene matches: 5. The CDR3 length is 16 residues. This TCR was sampled from a human donor with glioblastoma. Sequenced material: blood, taken before dendritic cell vaccination. V gene TRBV9 combines with J gene TRBJ2-1, with 11 bases lining up with TRBD2. CDR3 in DNA: TGTGCCAGCAGCCCTACTAGCGGGAGAGCCTACAATGAGCAGTTCTTC. This codes for CASSPTSGRAYNEQFF.